These 28 T cell receptor beta chains came from one sample sequenced in a study of shared clonotypes between healthy human individuals. The method was immunoSEQ multiplex PCR; TCRdb's version includes in-frame clones alone and lacks a portion of them. The repertoire has about 2.3 million clones, under 95% of them found once; the top ten carry approximately 0.41%. Sequencing used naive CD4+ T cells from PBMCs. The subset: CD45RA+ positively selected. Receptor source: a man younger than 35 in good health. Some clones in this sample may be carry-over from other donors' samples.

The sample holds one count of this clone. J is TRBJ1-2 and V is TRBV19, with D possibly matching TRBD1 (5 bases). The germline CDR1 and CDR2 sequences are LNHDA and SQIVND (reference sequence). V dropped 6 bases and J dropped 4 bases, with 15 bases sitting between them. This CDR3 comprises 14 residues. The CDR3 region is CASSPTLRGYGYTF. As DNA, the CDR3 is TGTGCCAGTAGCCCGACGTTGAGGGGCTATGGCTACACCTTC.

On this clone: Other nucleotide sequences from this sample produce the same CDR3. The chain carries TRBV7-9 and TRBJ1-5; D is perhaps TRBD1 (6 bases). CDR3 length equals 13 residues. Trimming took off 4 bases at V and 4 bases at J, with 8 bases between the two ends. CDR1 and CDR2 (germline): SEHNR, FQNEAQ (reference sequence). The CDR3 sequence: CASSSQGNQPQHF. The CDR3 bases are TGTGCCAGCAGCTCACAGGGTAATCAGCCCCAGCATTTT.

The chain carries TRBV7-8 and TRBJ2-1; TRBD2 is a possible D gene (6 bases). With 5 bases removed from V and 7 bases from J, the gap between germline ends came to 15 bases. CDR1 is SGHVS and CDR2 is FQNEAQ in the germline V gene. This CDR3 is built from 14 residues. The CDR3 reads CASSPRDFQNEQFF. The DNA of the CDR3 is TGTGCCAGCAGCCCCAGGGACTTCCAAAATGAGCAGTTCTTC.

The chain combines TRBV6-5 with TRBJ1-1; perhaps TRBD1 as D (5 bases). The CDR3 is 11 amino acids. V was cut by 9 bases and J by 3 bases, with 8 bases left in between. Germline V gene data show CDR1 as MNHEY and CDR2 as SVGAGI. The CDR3 spells CASAGYTEAFF. The CDR3 DNA reads as TGTGCCAGTGCAGGGTACACTGAAGCTTTCTTT.

V usage is TRBV18 and J usage is TRBJ1-3; TRBD1 matches 9 bases. Germline CDR1 and CDR2: KGHSH and LQKENI. The CDR3 has 16 amino acids. The V and J ends lost 2 bases and 1 base, in that order; junction bases with no gene match: 3. The CDR3 DNA reads TGTGCCAGCTCACCAAAGGACAGGGGATCTGGAAACACCATATATTTT. Translated, it gives CASSPKDRGSGNTIYF.

The chain carries TRBV6-6 and TRBJ1-4, with 7 bases aligning to TRBD1. The J segment lost 6 bases and the V segment lost 1 base, leaving 5 bases of the junction unmatched. This CDR3 is built from 15 residues. Germline V CDR1 and CDR2: MNHNY, SVGAGI (reference sequence). CDR3 amino acids: CASSYFRDSHEKLFF. CDR3 DNA sequence: TGTGCCAGCAGTTACTTCCGGGACAGTCATGAAAAACTGTTTTTT.

The chain is built from TRBV7-3 and TRBJ2-1; TRBD1 matches at 9 bases. The CDR3 runs 14 residues. Per the germline V gene, CDR1 is SGHTA and CDR2 is FQGTGA. J was trimmed by 7 bases and V by 4 bases; bases with no gene match: 5. CDR3 sequence (DNA): TGTGCCAGCAGCTCGATGGACAGGGGTAATGAGCAGTTCTTC. Encoded protein: CASSSMDRGNEQFF. Based on the CDR3 plus reference TRBV7-3 and TRBJ2-1, the full variable domain is GAGVSQTPSNKVTEKGKYVELRCDPISGHTALYWYRQSLGQGPEFLIYFQGTGAADDSGLPNDRFFAVRPEGSVSTLKIQRTERGDSAVYLCASSSMDRGNEQFFGPGTRLTVL.

The chain couples TRBV5-1 to TRBJ2-6; D call uncertain. Germline CDR1 SGHRS, CDR2 YFSETQ. V shed 4 bases and J shed 0 bases, with 14 bases lying between them. CDR3 size: 17 residues. CDR3 residues: CASSDISTSSGANVLTF. The CDR3 region has the DNA TGCGCCAGCAGCGACATATCCACCAGCTCTGGGGCCAACGTCCTGACTTTC.

The chain links TRBV18 to TRBJ2-4; 8 bases match TRBD1. Germline V gene data show CDR1 as KGHSH and CDR2 as LQKENI. The CDR3 length is 14 residues. Trimming cost V 7 bases and J 6 bases; bases outside gene matches: 8. This chain's CDR3 is CASFMTGAGNIQYF. In DNA, the CDR3 is TGTGCCAGCTTCATGACAGGGGCCGGAAACATTCAGTACTTC.

This clone was counted a few times. The rearrangement uses TRBV30 and TRBJ1-1, with unresolved D. Germline V gives CDR1 GTSNPN, CDR2 SVGIG (reference sequence). The V end lost 0 bases, the J end lost 4 bases, and 9 bases lay between the germline ends. The CDR3 spans 13 residues. CDR3 region: CAWSVGGRTEAFF. CDR3 sequence (DNA): TGTGCCTGGAGTGTAGGAGGGCGCACTGAAGCTTTCTTT.

In this sample, this clone turned up a few times. This sample also contains other DNA sequences that code for the same CDR3. The J gene is TRBJ1-5, the V gene TRBV5-1; no firm D call. The germline V and J ends were trimmed by 0 bases and 5 bases, with 6 bases remaining between them. This CDR3 has 13 amino acids. Germline V gene lookup returns CDR1 SGHRS and CDR2 YFSETQ. As DNA, the CDR3 is TGCGCCAGCAGCTTGGGGGGTGATCAGCCCCAGCATTTT. It codes for CASSLGGDQPQHF.

This clone was counted a single time. The chain uses TRBV5-6 and TRBJ2-7; D perhaps matches TRBD1 (7 bases). Germline CDR1 SGHDT, CDR2 YYEEEE. The CDR3 consists of 14 residues. The V and J ends lost 4 bases and 4 bases respectively, with 15 bases between them. CDR3 sequence: CASSRGTAVYEQYF. Written as DNA, the CDR3 is TGTGCCAGCAGCCGGGGGACAGCAGTATACGAGCAGTACTTC. The complete variable domain, with remaining parts taken from reference TRBV5-6 and TRBJ2-7, reads DAGVTQSPTHLIKTRGQQVTLRCSPKSGHDTVSWYQQALGQGPQFIFQYYEEEERQRGNFPDRFSGHQFPNYSSELNVNALLLGDSALYLCASSRGTAVYEQYFGPGTRLTVT.

J is TRBJ2-1 and V is TRBV2; no clear D. The length of the CDR3 is 13 residues. Germline loops: CDR1 SNHLY, CDR2 FYNNEI. The V end was cut by 1 base, the J end by 7 bases, with 8 bases between. CDR3 sequence: CASSEESVNEQFF. CDR3 in DNA: TGTGCCAGCAGTGAAGAATCTGTAAATGAGCAGTTCTTC.

V gene TRBV19 combines with J gene TRBJ1-2, with TRBD1 matching 7 bases. From germline, CDR1 is LNHDA and CDR2 SQIVND (reference sequence). The length of the CDR3 is 13 residues. The ends lost 7 bases at V and 12 bases at J; junction bases unmatched: 14. The CDR3 reads CASTPRGGLGNTF. CDR3 bases: TGTGCCAGTACTCCAAGAGGGGGCTTGGGGAACACCTTC.

This clone occurred once. The chain has TRBV18 and TRBJ2-2; D is uncertain. Germline CDR1 is KGHSH and CDR2 is LQKENI. The CDR3 is 15 residues long. Trimming pared 0 bases from V and 5 bases from J, leaving 10 bases between. CDR3 coding DNA: TGTGCCAGCTCACCACCAAACGGAAGAACCGGGGAGCTGTTTTTT. Its protein product is CASSPPNGRTGELFF. Together with reference TRBV18 and TRBJ2-2, the CDR3 gives the full variable domain: NAGVMQNPRHLVRRRGQEARLRCSPMKGHSHVYWYRQLPEEGLKFMVYLQKENIIDESGMPKERFSAEFPKEGPSILRIQQVVRGDSAAYFCASSPPNGRTGELFFGEGSRLTVL.

This clone was recorded only once. This sequence joins TRBV6-1 and TRBJ2-1; D possibly corresponds to TRBD2 (6 bases). Germline CDR1 reads MNHNS; CDR2 reads SASEGT. V lost 5 bases and J lost 7, with 9 bases in between. The CDR3 is 12 residues long. The CDR3 sequence is CASSTGRNEQFF. CDR3 nucleotides: TGTGCCAGCAGTACTGGGAGGAATGAGCAGTTCTTC.

The genes are TRBV29-1 and TRBJ1-3; D is possibly TRBD1 (5 bases). The V gene lost 2 bases and the J gene lost 0 bases, with 11 bases spanning the gap. This CDR3 has 15 amino acids. The V gene's germline CDR1 is SQVTM and CDR2 ANQGSEA. The DNA for the CDR3 is TGCAGCGTTGAATGGGGGTCCAGCTCTGGAAACACCATATATTTT. It encodes CSVEWGSSSGNTIYF.

The rearrangement uses TRBV6-6 and TRBJ2-7; D is unresolved. The germline V gene encodes CDR1 MNHNY and CDR2 SVGAGI (reference sequence). Trimming pared 4 bases from V and 5 bases from J, leaving 15 bases between. CDR3 size: 14 residues. The CDR3 DNA sequence: TGTGCCAGCAGTTCCCCAGATAGGGCTGACGAGCAGTACTTC. It translates to CASSSPDRADEQYF.

This clone has only a few counts. The rearrangement links TRBV25-1 to TRBJ1-1; a possible D gene is TRBD1 (5 bases). V shed 3 bases and J shed 10 bases, with 9 bases lying between them. CDR1 is MGHDK and CDR2 is SYGVNS in the germline V gene. The CDR3 consists of 11 residues. DNA of the CDR3: TGTGCCAGCAGTGACAGGACACTAGCTTTCTTT. Translated: CASSDRTLAFF.

The CDR3 region has the DNA TGTGCCACCAGCGGTAGGACAGGGTCGCGTCTGTTTTTT. Translated, it gives CATSGRTGSRLFF. The chain employs TRBV15 and TRBJ1-4, with 8 bases lining up with TRBD1. CDR1 LNHNV and CDR2 YYDKDF come from the germline V gene (reference sequence). Trimming cost V 5 bases and J 14 bases; bases outside gene matches: 10. This CDR3 region has 13 residues.

A single count supports this clone. The V gene is TRBV30, the J gene TRBJ1-5, with D tentatively TRBD1 (6 bases). This CDR3 has 13 residues. The V end lost 0 bases, the J end lost 6 bases, and 9 bases lay between the germline ends. Germline CDR1 is GTSNPN and CDR2 is SVGIG (reference sequence). The CDR3 DNA is TGTGCCTGGAGTGTAGGGGGTTTTCAGCCCCAGCATTTT. Its translation is CAWSVGGFQPQHF.

The V gene is TRBV4-2, the J gene TRBJ1-1; no definite D call. CDR3 length equals 14 residues. Trimming shortened V by 0 bases and J by 2 bases, and 7 bases separated the two germline ends. Germline CDR1 and CDR2: LGHNA and YNFKEQ. Here the CDR3 DNA reads TGTGCCAGCAGCCAAGATATGGGTAACACTGAAGCTTTCTTT. Protein sequence: CASSQDMGNTEAFF.

The chain recombines TRBV28 with TRBJ1-5; 7 bases line up with TRBD1. The germline gives CDR1 MDHEN, CDR2 SYDVKM. V gave up 6 bases and J gave up 6 bases; unmatched junction bases: 11. The CDR3 covers 15 residues. The CDR3 region has the DNA TGTGCCAGCAGGCCGGGACAGCTCACGCTTCAGCCCCAGCATTTT. Its protein product is CASRPGQLTLQPQHF. Combining the CDR3 with reference TRBV28 and TRBJ1-5 gives the whole variable domain DVKVTQSSRYLVKRTGEKVFLECVQDMDHENMFWYRQDPGLGLRLIYFSYDVKMKEKGDIPEGYSVSREKKERFSLILESASTNQTSMYLCASRPGQLTLQPQHFGDGTRLSIL.

The gene calls are TRBV2 and TRBJ2-7, with a possible D match to TRBD2 (5 bases). The CDR3 consists of 13 residues. Germline values: CDR1 SNHLY, CDR2 FYNNEI. V was clipped by 3 bases and J by 3 bases, with 9 bases between them. CDR3 bases: TGTGCCAGCAGTGAGGGTAGCGACTACGAGCAGTACTTC. The encoded protein is CASSEGSDYEQYF.

Notes on this clone: This CDR3 is also generated by other DNA sequences in the sample. V and J are TRBV28 and TRBJ1-5, with D hard to call. The V gene lost 6 bases and the J gene lost 6 bases, with 9 bases spanning the gap. CDR1 and CDR2 from the germline V gene are MDHEN and SYDVKM. This CDR3 is 12 amino acids long. CDR3 residues: CASSSPGQPQHF. The CDR3 DNA follows: TGTGCCAGCAGCTCCCCGGGTCAGCCCCAGCATTTT.

The rearrangement uses TRBV5-1 and TRBJ1-1, with a possible D match to TRBD1 (5 bases). This CDR3 comprises 14 residues. With 4 bases removed from V and 4 bases from J, the gap between germline ends came to 14 bases. CDR1 and CDR2 from the germline V gene are SGHRS and YFSETQ. The CDR3 bases are TGCGCCAGCAGCCAGGGCCGTCCGACCACTGAAGCTTTCTTT. It yields the protein CASSQGRPTTEAFF.

The chain joins TRBV19 to TRBJ1-5, with 9 bases identical to TRBD1. V was pared by 6 bases and J by 7 bases, with 13 bases of the junction left unmatched. This CDR3 is 16 amino acids long. From germline, CDR1 is LNHDA and CDR2 SQIVND (reference sequence). The CDR3 nucleotides are TGTGCCAGTAGCCCGTGGGGGGGGACAGGGATGCAGCCCCAGCATTTT. It encodes CASSPWGGTGMQPQHF.

This clone was recorded only once. The chain carries TRBV28 and TRBJ1-4; tentative D call: TRBD1 (6 bases). Trimming shortened V by 8 bases and J by 8 bases, and 18 bases separated the two germline ends. The V gene's germline CDR1 is MDHEN and CDR2 SYDVKM. The CDR3 has 14 amino acids. Here the CDR3 reads CASGSMGGPEKLFF. In DNA, the CDR3 is TGTGCCAGCGGATCCATGGGGGGGCCCGAAAAACTGTTTTTT.